This T cell receptor beta chain came from a study of molecular identifiers for immune sequencing clone quantification. V lost 1 base, J lost 4 bases, and 27 bases lay in between. The CDR3 length is 20 residues. Germline-derived CDR1 and CDR2 are LNHNV and YYDKDF (reference sequence). TCRdb reprocessed the PCR reads with MiXCR, giving one entry per CDR3 protein. The sample lists over 90,000 distinct CDR3 sequences, around 37% occurring once. This chain uses TRBV15 with TRBJ2-3; weak D call: TRBD1 (5 bases). Sequencing input: naive CD8+ T cells from blood, with Jurkat cell RNA spiked in. The sample's subset: FACS-sorted CD8+CD4-CCR7+CD45RA+ naive T cells. This clonotype originated in a human donor in good health. Some libraries in this study had Jurkat cell RNA spiked in. CDR3 region: CATSRVNSRGAWWGPDTQYF. In DNA form, the CDR3 reads TGTGCCACCAGCAGAGTCAACAGCCGTGGGGCATGGTGGGGCCCAGATACGCAGTATTTT.